The next 28 T cell receptor beta chains were all read from a single sample in a study of cytomegalovirus exposure and HLA in healthy donors. Primers included in the PCR were 60 Vbeta and 13 Jbeta primers. Measured with immunoSEQ multiplex PCR; TCRdb has only the in-frame clones, and not every one. This sample carries approximately 74,000 clones, roughly 63% of them seen once, and the ten largest clones take approximately 5.7%. The sequenced material came from PBMCs. These TCRs come from a man aged 25 to 40 in good health and CMV-seropositive.

The chain couples TRBV6-5 to TRBJ2-5; D not certain. The J call may be faulty, since TRBJ2-7 better matches the DNA end. This CDR3 spans 13 amino acids. The V gene's germline CDR1 is MNHEY and CDR2 SVGAGI. CDR3 sequence (DNA): TGTGCCAGCAGTTCCGGCAGGCCCAACGAGCAGTACTTC. Translation gives CASSSGRPNEQYF.

The chain employs TRBV19 and TRBJ1-3; 10 positions match TRBD1. The CDR3 has 14 amino acids. Trimming took 10 bases from V and 2 from J; bases not matched to a gene: 5. Germline CDR1 LNHDA, CDR2 SQIVND (reference sequence). This CDR3 reads CATGDRGAGNTIYF. CDR3 nucleotides: TGTGCCACCGGGGACAGGGGCGCTGGAAACACCATATATTTT.

The V gene is TRBV5-1, the J gene TRBJ1-1, with no clear D. Per germline, CDR1 SGHRS and CDR2 YFSETQ. The CDR3 is 13 residues long. Trimming removed 2 bases at V and 1 base at J, with 6 bases between. CDR3 amino acids: CASSLTPNTEAFF. CDR3 coding DNA: TGCGCCAGCAGCTTAACTCCGAACACTGAAGCTTTCTTT.

This clone was seen only a few times. The chain couples TRBV7-2 to TRBJ2-7; the match to TRBD2 covers 7 bases. CDR3 length: 15 residues. Germline loops: CDR1 SGHTA, CDR2 FQGNSA. Trimming took 3 bases from V and 7 from J; bases not matched to a gene: 12. This CDR3 is CASSFFAGELGEQYF. The CDR3 nucleotides are TGTGCCAGCAGCTTCTTTGCGGGGGAGTTGGGAGAGCAGTACTTC.

V and J are TRBV9 and TRBJ1-5; 10 bases agree with TRBD1. CDR3 size: 15 residues. V dropped 3 bases and J dropped 5; count of bases not matched to a gene: 5. Germline V gene lookup returns CDR1 SGDLS and CDR2 YYNGEE. The CDR3 nucleotides read TGTGCCAGCAGCGCGGGGACAGGGGAGGATCAGCCCCAGCATTTT. Protein: CASSAGTGEDQPQHF.

Comments on this clone: This same CDR3 is encoded by further DNA sequences in the sample. V is TRBV11-3 and J is TRBJ2-7; no definite D call. Germline-derived CDR1 and CDR2 are SGHNT and YENEEA. The V gene lost 6 bases and the J gene lost 0 bases, with 9 bases spanning the gap. The CDR3 contains 13 residues. CDR3 sequence: CASSRRSSYEQYF. The CDR3 region has the DNA TGTGCCAGCAGTCGACGGAGCTCCTACGAGCAGTACTTC. Full variable domain (remainder filled in from reference TRBV11-3 and TRBJ2-7): EAGVVQSPRYKIIEKKQPVAFWCNPISGHNTLYWYLQNLGQGPELLIRYENEEAVDDSQLPKDRFSAERLKGVDSTLKIQPAELGDSAVYLCASSRRSSYEQYFGPGTRLTVT.

This chain joins TRBV5-4 and TRBJ2-3; no clear D. CDR1 is SGHNT and CDR2 is YYREEE in the germline V gene (reference sequence). The CDR3 has 13 amino acids. V was shortened by 0 bases and J by 5 bases, with 7 bases between the two germline ends. The chain's CDR3 is CASSLDTGDTQYF. CDR3 nucleotide sequence: TGTGCCAGCAGCTTGGACACGGGAGATACGCAGTATTTT.

This clone was detected only once. The rearrangement links TRBV7-9 to TRBJ2-3; 9 nucleotides match TRBD2. Looked up from germline, CDR1 is SEHNR and CDR2 is FQNEAQ (reference sequence). The V gene end was trimmed by 5 bases and the J gene end by 9 bases; junction bases not matched to a gene: 15. The CDR3 covers 16 residues. CDR3 loop: CASSDFLRGGAGTQYF. CDR3 in DNA: TGTGCCAGCAGCGATTTTTTGCGGGGGGGAGCAGGGACGCAGTATTTT.

This chain joins TRBV23-1 and TRBJ2-7; 10 bases line up with TRBD1. TRBV23-1 is an ORF; its function is uncertain. The CDR3 runs 17 residues. The ends lost 4 bases at V and 0 bases at J; junction bases unmatched: 9. CDR3 coding DNA: TGCGCCAGCAGTCCCGGCCCCGGACAGGGGGTCTCCTACGAGCAGTACTTC. Its translation: CASSPGPGQGVSYEQYF.

Worth noting for this clone: The junction departs from the called germline gene at one end, perhaps through a read error. Other DNA sequences from this sample encode an identical CDR3 as well. This chain connects TRBV30 to TRBJ1-1, with D hard to call. The CDR3 has 12 residues. Germline CDR1 GTSNPN, CDR2 SVGIG (reference sequence). CDR3 residues: CAWIGGYTEAFF. The CDR3 DNA is TGCGCCTGGATAGGCGGGTACACTGAAGCTTTCTTT.

The gene calls are TRBV5-8 and TRBJ2-1; TRBD2 matches 7 bases. The CDR3 consists of 16 residues. Germline trimming cut 1 base from V and 4 bases from J; bases unmatched to any gene: 8. Germline V gives CDR1 SGHTS, CDR2 YDEGEE. The CDR3 DNA reads TGTGCCAGCAGCTTGACTTGGCTAGCGGCGTACAATGAGCAGTTCTTC. Translation gives CASSLTWLAAYNEQFF.

This clone was seen a handful of times. V is TRBV7-2 and J is TRBJ2-2, with TRBD2 identical over 8 bases. This CDR3 has 16 amino acids. With 4 bases clipped from V and 4 bases from J, the junction kept 8 bases outside the gene matches. Germline loops: CDR1 SGHTA, CDR2 FQGNSA. CDR3 sequence (DNA): TGTGCCAGCAGCTCCAGCGGGGGATGGTCCACCGGGGAGCTGTTTTTT. Translated: CASSSSGGWSTGELFF.

This chain links TRBV28 with TRBJ1-2, with 8 bases identical to TRBD1. This CDR3 spans 14 amino acids. The V gene end was trimmed by 1 base and the J gene end by 7 bases; junction bases not matched to a gene: 5. In germline, CDR1 is MDHEN, CDR2 SYDVKM. The CDR3 DNA follows: TGTGCCAGCAGTTTATCAGGGGGCATCTCTGGCTACACCTTC. Its translation: CASSLSGGISGYTF.

The chain has TRBV7-9 and TRBJ2-7, with D tentatively TRBD1 (6 bases). The CDR3 is 13 residues long. V was shortened by 3 bases and J by 5 bases, with 11 bases between the two germline ends. CDR1 is SEHNR and CDR2 is FQNEAQ in the germline V gene (reference sequence). CDR3 loop: CASSFPGVHEQYF. The CDR3 region has the DNA TGTGCCAGCAGCTTTCCAGGGGTCCACGAGCAGTACTTC.

The V call is TRBV19, the J call TRBJ2-1; 9 bases match TRBD2. Trimming at V came to 1 base and at J to 10 bases, leaving 8 bases not matched to a gene. This CDR3 has 15 amino acids. From germline, CDR1 is LNHDA and CDR2 SQIVND (reference sequence). The CDR3: CASSIAGAGGGEQFF. In DNA, the CDR3 is TGTGCCAGTAGTATAGCAGGAGCGGGAGGCGGGGAGCAGTTCTTC.

The V and J genes are TRBV5-4 and TRBJ1-2, with 7 bases that match TRBD1. In germline, CDR1 is SGHNT, CDR2 YYREEE (reference sequence). After removal of 5 bases from V and 7 bases from J, the junction contained 8 bases not matched to a gene. CDR3 length: 13 amino acids. The CDR3 region is CASRPDRESGYTF. Here the CDR3 DNA reads TGTGCCAGCAGACCCGACAGGGAGTCTGGCTACACCTTC.

This clone was counted a few times. The rearrangement joins TRBV7-4 to TRBJ2-5; 7 bases fit TRBD2. V lost 5 bases and J lost 2; bases outside the gene matches: 11. The CDR3 has 16 amino acids. Per germline, CDR1 SGHVT and CDR2 SQSDAQ. As DNA, the CDR3 is TGTGCCAGCAGCCTCCACCATCTAGCGGATCAAGAGACCCAGTACTTC. This gives the protein CASSLHHLADQETQYF.

The rearrangement uses TRBV7-2 and TRBJ2-3; 9 positions agree with TRBD2. Germline CDR1 SGHTA, CDR2 FQGNSA. This CDR3 is 16 amino acids long. V lost 2 bases, J lost 2 bases, and 5 bases stayed unmatched. The CDR3 DNA follows: TGTGCCAGCAGCTTACTGGCTAGCGGGGACACAGATACGCAGTATTTT. It encodes CASSLLASGDTDTQYF. The whole variable domain, remainder taken from reference TRBV7-2 and TRBJ2-3, is GAGVSQSPSNKVTEKGKDVELRCDPISGHTALYWYRQSLGQGLEFLIYFQGNSAPDKSGLPSDRFSAERTGGSVSTLTIQRTQQEDSAVYLCASSLLASGDTDTQYFGPGTRLTVL.

V is TRBV10-3 and J is TRBJ1-4; weak D call: TRBD1 (5 bases). Germline assignment: CDR1 ENHRY and CDR2 SYGVKD. Between the trimmed V and J ends, which lost 0 bases and 5 bases, there was a span of 7 bases. The CDR3 totals 14 residues. The CDR3 sequence: CAISESWGNEKLFF. CDR3 nucleotide sequence: TGTGCCATCAGTGAGTCGTGGGGCAATGAAAAACTGTTTTTT.

The V call is TRBV9, the J call TRBJ1-6, with D unclear. V was cut by 3 bases and J by 9 bases, with 16 bases left in between. This CDR3 spans 15 amino acids. Germline CDR1 is SGDLS and CDR2 is YYNGEE. The CDR3 region has the DNA TGTGCCAGCAGCGGCGGCGAGGGAAGGATTTCACCCCTCCACTTT. This gives the protein CASSGGEGRISPLHF.

The chain employs TRBV5-1 and TRBJ2-5; D might be TRBD1 (6 bases). V lost 4 bases to trimming and J lost 5 bases, with 15 bases between them. The length of the CDR3 is 14 residues. The germline V gene encodes CDR1 SGHRS and CDR2 YFSETQ. The CDR3 sequence is CASSHRQVIETQYF. The DNA for the CDR3 is TGCGCCAGCAGCCATAGACAGGTTATCGAGACCCAGTACTTC.

This clone showed up just once. Here the CDR3 reads CASSFPGSSYEQYF. CDR3 in DNA: TGTGCCAGCAGTTTCCCTGGGAGCTCCTACGAGCAGTACTTC. The chain uses TRBV28 and TRBJ2-7, with a possible D match to TRBD2 (5 bases). This CDR3 contains 14 residues. Deletions cut 3 bases from V and 0 bases from J, with 9 bases between. Germline CDR1 MDHEN, CDR2 SYDVKM.

This clone came up a few times. The chain recombines TRBV10-2 with TRBJ1-1; D is ambiguous. V lost 2 bases and J 2 bases, leaving 15 bases between the germline ends. This CDR3 comprises 16 residues. Germline V lookup: CDR1 WSHSY, CDR2 SAAADI. CDR3 sequence: CASSEEGRPLNTEAFF. DNA for the CDR3: TGCGCCAGCAGTGAGGAGGGCCGTCCACTAAACACTGAAGCTTTCTTT.

This chain links TRBV9 with TRBJ1-4, with D perhaps TRBD1 (6 bases). The germline V and J ends were trimmed by 4 bases and 6 bases, with 16 bases remaining between them. The CDR3 has 15 amino acids. Germline values: CDR1 SGDLS, CDR2 YYNGEE. DNA of the CDR3: TGTGCCAGCAGCCCAAGGGGGGGAATTGATGAAAAACTGTTTTTT. Encoded protein: CASSPRGGIDEKLFF.

This clone was detected only a few times. The chain employs TRBV27 and TRBJ1-5; no reliable D call. V lost 7 bases and J 2 bases, leaving 6 bases between the germline ends. CDR1 MNHEY and CDR2 SMNVEV come from the germline V gene (reference sequence). This CDR3 has 12 amino acids. CDR3 protein: CASKRGNQPQHF. The CDR3 coding sequence is TGTGCCAGCAAACGGGGCAATCAGCCCCAGCATTTT.

This clone was counted between two and nine times. The V and J genes are TRBV5-1 and TRBJ1-4; D is uncertain. CDR3 length: 19 residues. The V end lost 4 bases, the J end lost 1 base, and 23 bases lay between the germline ends. Germline V gene sequence: CDR1 SGHRS, CDR2 YFSETQ. The CDR3 spells CASSPGGVVGWGTNEKLFF. In nucleotides, the CDR3 is TGCGCCAGCAGCCCCGGCGGGGTTGTAGGTTGGGGAACTAATGAAAAACTGTTTTTT.

This clone was observed once. V and J are TRBV2 and TRBJ2-3; 8 bases fit TRBD2. With 7 bases clipped from V and 1 base from J, the junction kept 10 bases outside the gene matches. Germline CDR1 reads SNHLY; CDR2 reads FYNNEI. The CDR3 is made up of 16 amino acids. The CDR3: CASTERLARGTDTQYF. CDR3 DNA: TGTGCCAGCACCGAAAGACTAGCGAGAGGCACAGATACGCAGTATTTT.

The V call is TRBV11-3, the J call TRBJ2-5; 14 nucleotides align to TRBD2. V shed 5 bases and J 4 bases; nucleotides not matched to a gene: 3. This CDR3 has 15 residues. Germline V gene sequence: CDR1 SGHNT, CDR2 YENEEA. This chain's CDR3 is CASSPGLAGGETQYF. In nucleotides, the CDR3 is TGTGCCAGCAGCCCTGGACTAGCGGGAGGAGAGACCCAGTACTTC.